These 13 T cell receptor beta chains were all obtained from the same sample, sequenced in a study of T-cell reconstitution after alpha-beta-depleted transplantation in children. It was with unique molecular identifiers that the TCRbeta library was prepared. TCRdb re-analysed the PCR reads in MiXCR, keeping a single row per CDR3 protein. The sample records 250,000 or so distinct CDR3 sequences, approximately 24% being singletons. The sample here was PBMCs, mostly from graft donor cells, taken 360 days after TCRalphabeta/CD19-depleted stem cell transplant. The receptor source for this set is a female patient aged 2-9 years who had a stem cell transplant for congenital amegakaryocytic thrombocytopenia, so the T cells may come from the graft donor.

This clonotype was seen a few times. The chain carries TRBV5-1 and TRBJ2-1, with 12 bases matching TRBD2. The CDR3 totals 18 residues. V was clipped by 1 base and J by 3 bases; unmatched bases: 8. The germline V gene encodes CDR1 SGHRS and CDR2 YFSETQ. The CDR3 bases are TGCGCCAGCAGCTTGACCATGACTAGCGGGAGCTTCTACAATGAGCAGTTCTTC. This translates into CASSLTMTSGSFYNEQFF.

The chain combines TRBV12-3 or TRBV12-4 with TRBJ1-5; tentative D call: TRBD1 (5 bases). The CDR3 loop spans 13 amino acids. The ends were cut back, 6 bases at V and 4 bases at J, with 10 bases in the middle. CDR3 coding DNA: TGTGCCAGCAGGCCTACAGGTAATCAGCCCCAGCATTTT. Translated, it gives CASRPTGNQPQHF.

This clonotype was counted a few times. The V call is TRBV6-5, the J call TRBJ1-1, with D unresolved. This CDR3 is 13 amino acids long. Trimming pared 0 bases from V and 5 bases from J, leaving 7 bases between. Germline CDR1 is MNHEY and CDR2 is SVGAGI. The CDR3 reads CASSYSMGTEAFF. CDR3 in DNA: TGTGCCAGCAGTTACTCGATGGGAACTGAAGCTTTCTTT.

Many counts were recorded for this clonotype. The genes are TRBV28 and TRBJ2-3, with D perhaps matching TRBD2 (6 bases). The V gene's germline CDR1 is MDHEN and CDR2 SYDVKM. This CDR3 region has 16 residues. Deletions cut 3 bases from V and 3 bases from J, with 16 bases between. This chain's CDR3 is CASSFPPFGGTDTQYF. The CDR3 DNA reads TGTGCCAGCAGTTTCCCCCCTTTCGGGGGAACAGATACGCAGTATTTT.

This clonotype was found many times. CDR3 DNA: TGTGCCAGCAGAGCAATCGCGGGCTTGGGTGAAAAACTGTTTTTT. Its protein product is CASRAIAGLGEKLFF. The chain uses TRBV12-3 or TRBV12-4 and TRBJ1-4; D gene uncertain. CDR3 length equals 15 residues. The V end was cut by 6 bases, the J end by 7 bases, with 18 bases between.

Many counts were recorded for this clonotype. V usage is TRBV20-1 and J usage is TRBJ2-1; 12 bases are a match to TRBD2. The trim removed 3 bases at V and 3 bases at J, leaving 0 bases unmatched. The CDR3 covers 14 residues. Looked up from germline, CDR1 is DFQATT and CDR2 is SNEGSKA (reference sequence). The CDR3 spells CSARTSGGYNEQFF. The CDR3 bases are TGCAGTGCTAGGACTAGCGGGGGCTACAATGAGCAGTTCTTC.

This clonotype was seen only a few times. V is TRBV5-1 and J is TRBJ1-1; D not certain. Trimming left V 0 bases short and J 9 bases short, with 6 bases between. Germline V gene sequence: CDR1 SGHRS, CDR2 YFSETQ. The CDR3 has 11 residues. The DNA for the CDR3 is TGCGCCAGCAGCTTGGCCGGGAAAGCTTTCTTT. Its translation is CASSLAGKAFF.

This clonotype was recorded many times. V is TRBV29-1 and J is TRBJ2-7; D is undetermined. Trimming left V 5 bases short and J 3 bases short, with 14 bases between. The CDR3 spans 13 residues. Germline lookup yields CDR1 SQVTM and CDR2 ANQGSEA. This chain's CDR3 is CSVQDANYYEQYF. The CDR3 region has the DNA TGCAGCGTTCAGGATGCCAATTACTACGAGCAGTACTTC.

The chain links TRBV4-2 to TRBJ1-1; no clear D gene. This CDR3 comprises 15 residues. Germline assignment: CDR1 LGHNA and CDR2 YNFKEQ. V dropped 0 bases and J dropped 1 base, with 9 bases sitting between them. The CDR3 region has the DNA TGTGCCAGCAGCCAAGATTCACAACCGAACACTGAAGCTTTCTTT. This codes for CASSQDSQPNTEAFF.

This clonotype has a handful of counts. The CDR3 reads CASSSREDTQYF. In DNA, the CDR3 is TGTGCCAGCTCAAGCAGGGAGGATACGCAGTATTTT. The J gene is TRBJ2-3, the V gene TRBV18; D assignment may be TRBD1 or TRBD2 (5 bases each). V dropped 5 bases and J dropped 6 bases, with 9 bases sitting between them. This CDR3 comprises 12 residues. Looked up from germline, CDR1 is KGHSH and CDR2 is LQKENI.

In its sample, this clonotype was seen a few times. The chain uses TRBV4-3 and TRBJ2-7; 12 nucleotides line up with TRBD2. Per the germline V gene, CDR1 is LGHNA and CDR2 is YSLEER. Losses at the gene ends were 3 bases for V and 0 bases for J; bases not matched to a gene: 0. This CDR3 has 15 residues. CDR3 nucleotides: TGCGCCAGCAGCCAGACTAGCGGGAGCTCCTACGAGCAGTACTTC. This translates into CASSQTSGSSYEQYF.

This clonotype occurred a few times. This chain links TRBV10-3 with TRBJ2-2; D is perhaps TRBD2 (5 bases). Trimming removed 5 bases at V and 3 bases at J, with 10 bases between. The CDR3 consists of 14 residues. Germline-derived CDR1 and CDR2 are ENHRY and SYGVKD. The CDR3 sequence: CAISSSRDTGELFF. Written as DNA, the CDR3 is TGTGCCATCAGTTCTAGCCGGGACACCGGGGAGCTGTTTTTT.

This clonotype was counted ten times or more. This sequence joins TRBV12-3 or TRBV12-4 and TRBJ2-5; 9 bases are a match to TRBD1. V dropped 3 bases and J dropped 3; count of bases not matched to a gene: 2. There are 14 residues in the CDR3. The DNA of the CDR3 is TGTGCCAGCAGTTTCGGACAGGGGAAAGAGACCCAGTACTTC. This encodes CASSFGQGKETQYF.